Listed here is a single T cell receptor (beta chain). The antigen is unknown. The data stem from a study of T cell repertoires in cytomegalovirus infection. The V end was cut by 5 bases, the J end by 8 bases, with 16 bases between. The CDR3 sequence is 13 residues long. Germline CDR1 reads SGHAT; CDR2 reads FQNNGV. TCRdb redid the calling of the reads with MiXCR, one entry per CDR3 protein. In the table there are 600,000 to 700,000 distinct CDR3 sequences, approximately 33% of which are singletons. Material: cultured PBMCs, obtained from culture after CMV antigen stimulation. This TCR derives from a human donor in good health (CMV status not recorded). Some clones in this sample may be carry-over from other donors' samples. V gene TRBV11-2 combines with J gene TRBJ2-7; D gene uncertain. CDR3 in amino acids: CASSPLTEPKQYF. CDR3 nucleotide sequence: TGTGCCAGCAGCCCCCTAACAGAGCCGAAGCAGTACTTC.